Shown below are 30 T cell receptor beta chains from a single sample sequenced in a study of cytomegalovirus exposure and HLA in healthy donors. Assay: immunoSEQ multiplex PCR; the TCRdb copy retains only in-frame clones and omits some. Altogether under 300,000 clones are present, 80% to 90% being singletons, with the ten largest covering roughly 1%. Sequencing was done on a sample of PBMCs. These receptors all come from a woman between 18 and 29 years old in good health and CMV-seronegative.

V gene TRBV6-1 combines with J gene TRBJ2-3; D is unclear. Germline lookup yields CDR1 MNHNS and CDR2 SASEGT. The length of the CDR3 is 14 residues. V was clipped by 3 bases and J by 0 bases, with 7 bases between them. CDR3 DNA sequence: TGTGCCAGCAGTGACGAGTCTAGCACAGATACGCAGTATTTT. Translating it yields CASSDESSTDTQYF.

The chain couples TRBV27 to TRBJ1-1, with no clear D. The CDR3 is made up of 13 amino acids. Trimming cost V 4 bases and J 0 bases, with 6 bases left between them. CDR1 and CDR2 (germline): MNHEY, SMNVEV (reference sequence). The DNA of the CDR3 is TGTGCCAGCAGTTACAGCTTGAACACTGAAGCTTTCTTT. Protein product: CASSYSLNTEAFF.

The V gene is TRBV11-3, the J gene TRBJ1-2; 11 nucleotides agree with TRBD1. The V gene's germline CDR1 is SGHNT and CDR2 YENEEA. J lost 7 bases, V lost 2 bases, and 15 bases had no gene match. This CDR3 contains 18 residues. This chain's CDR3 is CASSLIEGQGAQLVGYTF. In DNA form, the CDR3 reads TGTGCCAGCAGCTTAATCGAAGGACAGGGGGCGCAACTGGTTGGCTACACCTTC.

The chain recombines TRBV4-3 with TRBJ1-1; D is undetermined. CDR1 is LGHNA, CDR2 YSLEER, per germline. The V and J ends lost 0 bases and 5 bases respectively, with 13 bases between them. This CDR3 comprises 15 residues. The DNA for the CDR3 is TGCGCCAGCAGCCAAGAGAGAAGAGGGAGGACTGAAGCTTTCTTT. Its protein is CASSQERRGRTEAFF.

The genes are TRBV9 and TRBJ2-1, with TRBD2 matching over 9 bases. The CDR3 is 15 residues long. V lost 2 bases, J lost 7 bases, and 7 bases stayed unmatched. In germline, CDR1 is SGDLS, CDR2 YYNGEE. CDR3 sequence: CASSVGAGGRNEQFF. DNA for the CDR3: TGTGCCAGCAGCGTGGGAGCGGGGGGTCGGAATGAGCAGTTCTTC.

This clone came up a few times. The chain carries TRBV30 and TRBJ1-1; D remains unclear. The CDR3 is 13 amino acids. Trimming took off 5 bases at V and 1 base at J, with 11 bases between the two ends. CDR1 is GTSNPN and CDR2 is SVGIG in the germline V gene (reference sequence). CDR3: CAWGRWGNTEAFF. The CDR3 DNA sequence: TGTGCCTGGGGGAGGTGGGGGAACACTGAAGCTTTCTTT.

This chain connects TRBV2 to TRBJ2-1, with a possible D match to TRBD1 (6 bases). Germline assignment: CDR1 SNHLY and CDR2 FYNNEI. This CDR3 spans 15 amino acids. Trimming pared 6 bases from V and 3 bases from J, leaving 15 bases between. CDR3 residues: CASRGTQGIYNEQFF. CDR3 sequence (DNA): TGTGCCAGCAGGGGGACACAGGGCATCTACAATGAGCAGTTCTTC.

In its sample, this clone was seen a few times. CDR3 amino acids: CSVADRGQPQHF. The DNA for the CDR3 is TGCAGCGTTGCAGACAGGGGACAGCCCCAGCATTTT. The genes are TRBV29-1 and TRBJ1-5; the match to TRBD1 covers 8 bases. The CDR3 consists of 12 residues. The germline V gene encodes CDR1 SQVTM and CDR2 ANQGSEA. Trimming cost V 4 bases and J 7 bases; bases outside gene matches: 3.

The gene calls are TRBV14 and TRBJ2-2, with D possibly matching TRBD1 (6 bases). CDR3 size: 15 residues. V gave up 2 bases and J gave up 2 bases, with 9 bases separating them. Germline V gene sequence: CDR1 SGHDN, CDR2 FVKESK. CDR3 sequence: CASSQLGHNTGELFF. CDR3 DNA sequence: TGTGCCAGCAGCCAACTGGGACATAACACCGGGGAGCTGTTTTTT.

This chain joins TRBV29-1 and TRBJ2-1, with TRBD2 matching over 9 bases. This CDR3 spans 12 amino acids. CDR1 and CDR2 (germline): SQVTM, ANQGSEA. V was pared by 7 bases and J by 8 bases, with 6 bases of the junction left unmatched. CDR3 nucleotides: TGCAGCGGGCGCGGGGGGGCCGATGAGCAGTTCTTC. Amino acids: CSGRGGADEQFF.

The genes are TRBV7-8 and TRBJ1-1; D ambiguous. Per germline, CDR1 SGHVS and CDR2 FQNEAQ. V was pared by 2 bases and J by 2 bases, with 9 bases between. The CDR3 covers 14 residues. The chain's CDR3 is CASSLIAGNTEAFF. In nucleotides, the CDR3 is TGTGCCAGCAGCTTAATTGCAGGCAACACTGAAGCTTTCTTT.

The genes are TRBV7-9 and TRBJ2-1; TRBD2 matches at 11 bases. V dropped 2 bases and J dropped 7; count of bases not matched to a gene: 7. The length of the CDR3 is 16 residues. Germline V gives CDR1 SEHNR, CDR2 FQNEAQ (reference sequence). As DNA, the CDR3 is TGTGCCAGCAGCTTATCGGCTAGCGGGAGGTGGAATGAGCAGTTCTTC. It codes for CASSLSASGRWNEQFF.

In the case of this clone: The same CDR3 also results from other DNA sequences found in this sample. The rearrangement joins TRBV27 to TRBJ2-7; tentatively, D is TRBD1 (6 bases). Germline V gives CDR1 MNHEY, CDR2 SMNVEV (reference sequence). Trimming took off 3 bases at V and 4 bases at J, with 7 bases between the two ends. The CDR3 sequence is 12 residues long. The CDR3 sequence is CASSLTGYEQYF. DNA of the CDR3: TGTGCCAGCAGTTTGACAGGTTACGAGCAGTACTTC.

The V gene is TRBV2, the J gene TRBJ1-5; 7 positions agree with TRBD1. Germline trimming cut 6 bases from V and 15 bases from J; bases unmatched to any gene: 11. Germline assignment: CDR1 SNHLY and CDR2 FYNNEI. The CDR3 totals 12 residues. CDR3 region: CASRDGTALAHF. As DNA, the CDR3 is TGTGCCAGCAGGGACGGGACAGCCCTGGCGCATTTT.

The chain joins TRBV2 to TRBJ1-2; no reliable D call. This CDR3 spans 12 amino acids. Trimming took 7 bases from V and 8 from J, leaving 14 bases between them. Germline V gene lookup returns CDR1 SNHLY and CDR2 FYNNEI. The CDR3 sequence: CASMADRKGYTF. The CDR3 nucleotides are TGTGCCAGCATGGCAGATCGAAAGGGCTACACCTTC. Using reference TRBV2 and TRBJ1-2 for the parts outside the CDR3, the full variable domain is EPEVTQTPSHQVTQMGQEVILRCVPISNHLYFYWYRQILGQKVEFLVSFYNNEISEKSEIFDDQFSVERPDGSNFTLKIRSTKLEDSAMYFCASMADRKGYTFGSGTRLTVV.

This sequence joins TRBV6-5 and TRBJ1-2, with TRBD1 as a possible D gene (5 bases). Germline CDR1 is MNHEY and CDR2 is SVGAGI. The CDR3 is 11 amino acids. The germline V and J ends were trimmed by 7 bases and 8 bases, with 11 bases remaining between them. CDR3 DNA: TGTGCCAGCACAAGGGGTTACGGCTACACCTTC. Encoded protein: CASTRGYGYTF.

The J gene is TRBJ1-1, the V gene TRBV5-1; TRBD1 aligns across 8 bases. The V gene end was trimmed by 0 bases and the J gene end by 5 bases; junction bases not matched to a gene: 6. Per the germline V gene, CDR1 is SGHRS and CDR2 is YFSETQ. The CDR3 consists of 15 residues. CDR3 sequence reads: CASSLADRGGTEAFF. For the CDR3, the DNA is TGCGCCAGCAGCTTGGCCGACAGGGGAGGGACTGAAGCTTTCTTT.

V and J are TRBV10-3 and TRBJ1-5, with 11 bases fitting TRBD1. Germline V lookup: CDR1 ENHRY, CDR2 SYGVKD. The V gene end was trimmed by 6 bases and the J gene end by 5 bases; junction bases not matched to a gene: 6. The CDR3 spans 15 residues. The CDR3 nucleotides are TGTGCCATCAGCACCGGGACAGGGGGAGATCAGCCCCAGCATTTT. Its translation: CAISTGTGGDQPQHF.

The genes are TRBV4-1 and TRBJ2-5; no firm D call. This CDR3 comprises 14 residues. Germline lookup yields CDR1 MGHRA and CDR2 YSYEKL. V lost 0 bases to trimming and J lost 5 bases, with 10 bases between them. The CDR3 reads CASSQDLSRETQYF. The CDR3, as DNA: TGCGCCAGCAGCCAAGATCTTTCCCGGGAGACCCAGTACTTC.

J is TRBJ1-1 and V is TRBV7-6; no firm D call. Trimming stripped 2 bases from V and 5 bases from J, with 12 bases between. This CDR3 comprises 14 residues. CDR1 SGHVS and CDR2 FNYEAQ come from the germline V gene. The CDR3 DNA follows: TGTGCCAGCAGCTTACCCGGTAAGCGGACTGAAGCTTTCTTT. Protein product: CASSLPGKRTEAFF.

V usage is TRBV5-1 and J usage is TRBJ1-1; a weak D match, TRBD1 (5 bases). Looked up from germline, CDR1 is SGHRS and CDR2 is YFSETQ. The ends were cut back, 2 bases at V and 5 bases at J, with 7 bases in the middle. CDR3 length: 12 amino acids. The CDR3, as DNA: TGCGCCAGCAGCTTCGGGGGGACTGAAGCTTTCTTT. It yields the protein CASSFGGTEAFF.

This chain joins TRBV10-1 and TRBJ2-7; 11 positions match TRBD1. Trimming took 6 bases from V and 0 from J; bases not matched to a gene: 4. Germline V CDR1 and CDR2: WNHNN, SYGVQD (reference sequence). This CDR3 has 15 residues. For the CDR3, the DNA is TGCGCCAGCAGGCCGGGGACAGGGGGCTCCTACGAGCAGTACTTC. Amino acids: CASRPGTGGSYEQYF.

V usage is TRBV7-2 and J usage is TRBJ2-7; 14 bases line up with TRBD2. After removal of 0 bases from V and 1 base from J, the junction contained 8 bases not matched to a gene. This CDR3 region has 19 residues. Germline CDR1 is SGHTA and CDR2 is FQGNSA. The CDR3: CASSLAAGTSGSLSYEQYF. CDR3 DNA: TGTGCCAGCAGCTTAGCAGCAGGGACTAGCGGGAGCCTATCCTACGAGCAGTACTTC.

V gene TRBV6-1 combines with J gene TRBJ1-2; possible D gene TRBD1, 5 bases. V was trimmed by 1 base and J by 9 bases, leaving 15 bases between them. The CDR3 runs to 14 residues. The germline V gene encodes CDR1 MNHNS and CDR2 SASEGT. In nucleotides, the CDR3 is TGTGCCAGCAGTGAAGAGCCAGGGCGTCTCAGCTACACCTTC. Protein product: CASSEEPGRLSYTF.

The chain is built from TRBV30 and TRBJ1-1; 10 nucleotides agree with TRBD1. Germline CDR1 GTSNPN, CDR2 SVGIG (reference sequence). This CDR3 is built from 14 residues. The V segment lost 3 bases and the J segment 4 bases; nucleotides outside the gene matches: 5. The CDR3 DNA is TGTGCCTGGAGGACCGGGACAGGGGCCACTGAAGCTTTCTTT. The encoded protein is CAWRTGTGATEAFF.

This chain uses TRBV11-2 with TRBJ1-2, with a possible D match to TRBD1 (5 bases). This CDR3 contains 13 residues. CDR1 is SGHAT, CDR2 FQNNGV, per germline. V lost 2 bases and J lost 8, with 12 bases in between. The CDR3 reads CASSLSTGPGYTF. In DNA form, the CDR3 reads TGTGCCAGCAGCTTATCAACAGGTCCGGGCTACACCTTC.

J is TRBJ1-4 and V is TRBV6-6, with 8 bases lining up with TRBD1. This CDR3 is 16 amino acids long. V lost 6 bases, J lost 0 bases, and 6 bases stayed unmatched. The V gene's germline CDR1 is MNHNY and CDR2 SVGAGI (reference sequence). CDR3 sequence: CASRERQGTTNEKLFF. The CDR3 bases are TGTGCCAGCAGAGAGCGACAGGGGACAACTAATGAAAAACTGTTTTTT.

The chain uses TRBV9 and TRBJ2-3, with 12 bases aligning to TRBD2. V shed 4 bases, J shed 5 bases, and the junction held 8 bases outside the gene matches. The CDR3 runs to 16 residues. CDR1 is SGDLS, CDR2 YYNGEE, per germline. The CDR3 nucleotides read TGTGCCAGCAGCCTACCGGGACTAGCGGGCGGAGATACGCAGTATTTT. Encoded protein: CASSLPGLAGGDTQYF.

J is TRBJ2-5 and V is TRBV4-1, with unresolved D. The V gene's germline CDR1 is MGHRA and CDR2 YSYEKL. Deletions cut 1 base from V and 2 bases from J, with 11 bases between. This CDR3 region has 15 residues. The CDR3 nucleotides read TGCGCCAGCAGCCAAGTATGGCCGATACAAGAGACCCAGTACTTC. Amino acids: CASSQVWPIQETQYF.

The CDR3 DNA is TGCGCCAGCAGCCAAGATTTAGGTGGGGAAAAGGGGAATGGCTACACCTTC. Protein: CASSQDLGGEKGNGYTF. The chain joins TRBV4-3 to TRBJ1-2; D is possibly TRBD1 (5 bases). Germline CDR1 and CDR2: LGHNA and YSLEER. V was cut by 0 bases and J by 6 bases, with 20 bases left in between. CDR3 length equals 17 residues.